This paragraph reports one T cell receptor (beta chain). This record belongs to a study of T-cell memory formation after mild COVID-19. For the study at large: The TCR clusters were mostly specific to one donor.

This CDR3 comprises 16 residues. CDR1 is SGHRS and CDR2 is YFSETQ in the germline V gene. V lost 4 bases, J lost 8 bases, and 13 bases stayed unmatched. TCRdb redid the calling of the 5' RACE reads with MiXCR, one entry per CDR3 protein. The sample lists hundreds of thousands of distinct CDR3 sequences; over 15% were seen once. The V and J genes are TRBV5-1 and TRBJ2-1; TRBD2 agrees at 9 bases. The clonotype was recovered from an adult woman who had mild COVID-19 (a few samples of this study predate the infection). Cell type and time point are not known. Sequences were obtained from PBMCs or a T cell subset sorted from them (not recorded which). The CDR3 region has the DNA TGCGCCAGCAGCCAAAGTCCCGGGACTAGCATGGATGAGCAGTTCTTC. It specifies CASSQSPGTSMDEQFF.